The clone carrying this T cell receptor (beta chain) was seen only a few times. Its specificity is not known. These data belong to a study of T cells in Graves' hyperthyroidism and ophthalmopathy. RNA transcripts yielded amplified TCR beta CDR3 regions. The TCR CDR3 first-round RT-PCR relied on the HTBI primer set. From the multiplex PCR reads, TCRdb called clonotypes with MiXCR, one entry per CDR3 protein. This table holds some 550,000 distinct CDR3 sequences, roughly 20% found once. Regarding the study as a whole: Most thyroid clonotypes expanded above 0.001 were also detected in blood.

V lost 2 bases, J lost 8 bases, and 8 bases stayed unmatched. Per germline, CDR1 SGHRS and CDR2 YFSETQ. The CDR3 runs to 16 residues. The chain uses TRBV5-1 and TRBJ1-6, with 9 nucleotides matching TRBD1. The origin of this receptor is a young man with Graves' hyperthyroidism. The specimen was blood. The CDR3 sequence is CASSFTGGITDSPLHF. CDR3 DNA: TGCGCCAGCAGCTTCACAGGGGGCATAACGGATTCACCCCTCCACTTT.